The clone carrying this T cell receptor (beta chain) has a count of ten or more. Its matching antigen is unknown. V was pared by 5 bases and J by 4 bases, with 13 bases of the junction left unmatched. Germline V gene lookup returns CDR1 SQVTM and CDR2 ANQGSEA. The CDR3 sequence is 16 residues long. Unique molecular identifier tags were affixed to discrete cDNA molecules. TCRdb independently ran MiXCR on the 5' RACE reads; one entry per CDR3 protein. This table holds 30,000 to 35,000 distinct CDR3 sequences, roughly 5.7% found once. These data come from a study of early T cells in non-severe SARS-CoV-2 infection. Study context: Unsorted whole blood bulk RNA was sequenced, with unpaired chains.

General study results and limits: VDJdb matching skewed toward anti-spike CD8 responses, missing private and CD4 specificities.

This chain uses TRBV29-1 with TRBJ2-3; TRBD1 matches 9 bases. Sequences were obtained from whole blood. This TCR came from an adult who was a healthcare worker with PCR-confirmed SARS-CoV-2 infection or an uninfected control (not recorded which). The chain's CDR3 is CSVIGSTGGDSDTQYF. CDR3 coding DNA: TGCAGCGTTATCGGATCGACAGGGGGGGACTCAGATACGCAGTATTTT.